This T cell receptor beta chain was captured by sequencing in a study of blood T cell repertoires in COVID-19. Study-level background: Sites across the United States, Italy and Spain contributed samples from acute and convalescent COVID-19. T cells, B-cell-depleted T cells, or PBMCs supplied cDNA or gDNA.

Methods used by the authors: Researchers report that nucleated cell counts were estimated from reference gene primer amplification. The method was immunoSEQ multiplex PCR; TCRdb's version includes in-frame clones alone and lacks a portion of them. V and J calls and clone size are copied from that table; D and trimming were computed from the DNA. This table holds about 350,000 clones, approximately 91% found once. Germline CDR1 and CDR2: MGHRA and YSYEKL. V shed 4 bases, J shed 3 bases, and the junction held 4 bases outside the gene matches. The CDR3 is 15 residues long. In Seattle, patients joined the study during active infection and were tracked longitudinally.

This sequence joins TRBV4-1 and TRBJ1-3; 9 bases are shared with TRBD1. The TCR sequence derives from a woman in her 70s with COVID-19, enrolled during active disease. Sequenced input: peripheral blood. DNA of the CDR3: TGCGCCAGCAGCCGGACAGGGGCGCTTGGAAACACCATATATTTT. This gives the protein CASSRTGALGNTIYF.